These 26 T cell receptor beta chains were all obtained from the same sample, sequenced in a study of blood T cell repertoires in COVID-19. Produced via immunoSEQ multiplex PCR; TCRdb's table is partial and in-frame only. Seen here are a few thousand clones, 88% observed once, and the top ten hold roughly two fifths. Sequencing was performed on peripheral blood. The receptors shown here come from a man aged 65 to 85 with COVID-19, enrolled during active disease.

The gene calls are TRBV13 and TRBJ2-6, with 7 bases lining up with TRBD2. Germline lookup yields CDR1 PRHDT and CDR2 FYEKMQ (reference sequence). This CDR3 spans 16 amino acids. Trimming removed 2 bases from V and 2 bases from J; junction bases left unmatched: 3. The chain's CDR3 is CASSLTGGTGANVLTF. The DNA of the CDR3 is TGTGCCAGCAGCTTAACGGGAGGAACTGGGGCCAACGTCCTGACTTTC.

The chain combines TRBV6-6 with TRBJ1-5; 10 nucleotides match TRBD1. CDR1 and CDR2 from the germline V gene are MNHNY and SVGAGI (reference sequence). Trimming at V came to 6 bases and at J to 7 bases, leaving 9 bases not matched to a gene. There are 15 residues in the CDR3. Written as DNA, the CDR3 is TGTGCCAGCAGGTGGGGGACAGGGGTAGGGCAGCCCCAGCATTTT. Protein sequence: CASRWGTGVGQPQHF.

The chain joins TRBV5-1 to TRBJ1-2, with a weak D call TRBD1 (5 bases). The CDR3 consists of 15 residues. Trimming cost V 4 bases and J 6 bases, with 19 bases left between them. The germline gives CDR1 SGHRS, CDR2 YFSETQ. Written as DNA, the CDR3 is TGCGCCAGCAGCCCGCGGGACGGCCCGGTGAATGGCTACACCTTC. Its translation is CASSPRDGPVNGYTF.

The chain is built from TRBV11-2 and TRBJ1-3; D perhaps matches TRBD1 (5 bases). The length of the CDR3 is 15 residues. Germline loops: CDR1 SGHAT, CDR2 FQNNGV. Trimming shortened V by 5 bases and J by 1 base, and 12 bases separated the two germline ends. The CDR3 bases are TGTGCCAGCAGCCCTAGAGCAGGGTCTGGAAACACCATATATTTT. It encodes CASSPRAGSGNTIYF.

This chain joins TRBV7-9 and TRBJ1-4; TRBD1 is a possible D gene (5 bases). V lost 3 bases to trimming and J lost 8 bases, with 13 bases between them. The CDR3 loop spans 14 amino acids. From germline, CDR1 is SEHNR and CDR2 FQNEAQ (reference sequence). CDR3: CASSLGTRREKLFF. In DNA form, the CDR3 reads TGTGCCAGCAGCTTGGGGACTAGAAGGGAAAAACTGTTTTTT.

The CDR3: CASTTTGLANEKLFF. The CDR3 DNA follows: TGTGCCAGCACCACTACAGGGTTGGCTAATGAAAAACTGTTTTTT. The chain links TRBV7-9 to TRBJ1-4; D might be TRBD1 (6 bases). CDR1 and CDR2 (germline): SEHNR, FQNEAQ (reference sequence). The CDR3 has 15 amino acids. Trimming took off 7 bases at V and 3 bases at J, with 15 bases between the two ends. Together with reference TRBV7-9 and TRBJ1-4, the CDR3 gives the full variable domain: DTGVSQNPRHKITKRGQNVTFRCDPISEHNRLYWYRQTLGQGPEFLTYFQNEAQLEKSRLLSDRFSAERPKGSFSTLEIQRTEQGDSAMYLCASTTTGLANEKLFFGSGTQLSVL.

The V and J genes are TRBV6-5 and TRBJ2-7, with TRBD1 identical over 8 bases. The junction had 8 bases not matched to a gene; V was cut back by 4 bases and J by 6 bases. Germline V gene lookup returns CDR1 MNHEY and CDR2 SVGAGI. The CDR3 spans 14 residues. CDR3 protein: CASSSRTGKREQYF. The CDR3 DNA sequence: TGTGCCAGCAGTTCCCGGACAGGGAAACGCGAGCAGTACTTC.

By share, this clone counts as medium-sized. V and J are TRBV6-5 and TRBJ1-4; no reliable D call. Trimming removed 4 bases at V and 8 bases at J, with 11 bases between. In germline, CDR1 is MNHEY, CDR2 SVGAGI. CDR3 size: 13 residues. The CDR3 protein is CASSLGGYEKLFF. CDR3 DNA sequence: TGTGCCAGCAGTTTAGGAGGGTACGAAAAACTGTTTTTT.

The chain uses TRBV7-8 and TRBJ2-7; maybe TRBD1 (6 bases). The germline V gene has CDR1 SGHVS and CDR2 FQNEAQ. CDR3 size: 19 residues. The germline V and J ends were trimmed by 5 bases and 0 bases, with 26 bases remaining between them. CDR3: CASSAKDLYRGFLSYEQYF. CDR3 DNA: TGTGCCAGCAGCGCTAAGGATTTGTATAGGGGGTTCCTCTCCTACGAGCAGTACTTC.

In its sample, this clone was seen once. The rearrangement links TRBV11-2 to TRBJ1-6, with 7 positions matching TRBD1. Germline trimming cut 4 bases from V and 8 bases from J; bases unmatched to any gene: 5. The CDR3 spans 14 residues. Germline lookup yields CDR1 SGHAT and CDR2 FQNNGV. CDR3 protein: CASSSNRGDSPLHF. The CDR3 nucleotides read TGTGCCAGCAGCTCTAACAGGGGAGATTCACCCCTCCACTTT.

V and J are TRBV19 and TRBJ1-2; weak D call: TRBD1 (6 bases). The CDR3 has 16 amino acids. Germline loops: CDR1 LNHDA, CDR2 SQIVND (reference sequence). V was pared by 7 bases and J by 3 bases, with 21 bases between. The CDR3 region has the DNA TGTGCCAGTAAGGGGTGGGGGCAGGCCCCCTACTATGGCTACACCTTC. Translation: CASKGWGQAPYYGYTF.

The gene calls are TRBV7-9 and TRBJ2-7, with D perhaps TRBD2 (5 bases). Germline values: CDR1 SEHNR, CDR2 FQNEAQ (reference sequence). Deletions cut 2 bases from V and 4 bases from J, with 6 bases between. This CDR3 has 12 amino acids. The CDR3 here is CASSLSGYEQYF. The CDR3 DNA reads TGTGCCAGCAGCTTATCGGGGTACGAGCAGTACTTC.

As DNA, the CDR3 is TGTGCCAGTAGTCCTTTGGCGGGGGGGTTGGGCACTGAAGCTTTCTTT. Amino acid sequence: CASSPLAGGLGTEAFF. The rearrangement links TRBV19 to TRBJ1-1; TRBD1 might be the D (5 bases). Germline CDR1 is LNHDA and CDR2 is SQIVND (reference sequence). With 5 bases removed from V and 4 bases from J, the gap between germline ends came to 20 bases. The CDR3 runs 16 residues.

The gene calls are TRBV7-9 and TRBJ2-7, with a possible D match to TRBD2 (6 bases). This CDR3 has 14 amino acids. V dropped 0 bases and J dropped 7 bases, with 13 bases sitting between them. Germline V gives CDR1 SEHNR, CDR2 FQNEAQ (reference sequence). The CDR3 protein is CASSLAGGPGEQYF. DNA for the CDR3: TGTGCCAGCAGCTTAGCTGGAGGGCCGGGAGAGCAGTACTTC. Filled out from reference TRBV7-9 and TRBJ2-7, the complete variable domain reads DTGVSQNPRHKITKRGQNVTFRCDPISEHNRLYWYRQTLGQGPEFLTYFQNEAQLEKSRLLSDRFSAERPKGSFSTLEIQRTEQGDSAMYLCASSLAGGPGEQYFGPGTRLTVT.

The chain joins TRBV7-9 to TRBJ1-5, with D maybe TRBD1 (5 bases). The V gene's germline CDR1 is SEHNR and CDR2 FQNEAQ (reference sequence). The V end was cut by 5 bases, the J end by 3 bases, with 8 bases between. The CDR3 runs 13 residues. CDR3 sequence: CASSPGYNQPQHF. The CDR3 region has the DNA TGTGCCAGCAGCCCAGGGTACAATCAGCCCCAGCATTTT.

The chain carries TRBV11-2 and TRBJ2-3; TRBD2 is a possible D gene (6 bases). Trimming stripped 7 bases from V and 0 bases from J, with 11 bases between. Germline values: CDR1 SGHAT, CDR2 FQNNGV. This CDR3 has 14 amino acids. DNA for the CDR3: TGTGCCAGCACCCAGCGGGCGAGCACAGATACGCAGTATTTT. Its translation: CASTQRASTDTQYF.

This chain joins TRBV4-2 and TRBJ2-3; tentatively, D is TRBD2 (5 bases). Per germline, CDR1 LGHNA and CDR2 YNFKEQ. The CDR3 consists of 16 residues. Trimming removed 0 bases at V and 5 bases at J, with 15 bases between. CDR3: CASSQEPGIPLDTQYF. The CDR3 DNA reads TGTGCCAGCAGCCAAGAACCCGGGATCCCTCTAGATACGCAGTATTTT.

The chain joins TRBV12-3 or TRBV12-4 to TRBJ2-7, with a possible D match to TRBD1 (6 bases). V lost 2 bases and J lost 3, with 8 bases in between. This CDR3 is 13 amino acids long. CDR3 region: CASSLRTVYEQYF. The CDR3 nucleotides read TGTGCCAGCAGTTTAAGGACAGTCTACGAGCAGTACTTC.

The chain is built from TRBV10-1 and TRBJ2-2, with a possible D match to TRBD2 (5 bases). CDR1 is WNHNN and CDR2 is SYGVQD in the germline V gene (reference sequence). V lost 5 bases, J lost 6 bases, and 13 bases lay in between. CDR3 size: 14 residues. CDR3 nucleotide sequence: TGCGCCAGCAGTTCCGCGGGCACGCCCGGGGAGCTGTTTTTT. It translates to CASSSAGTPGELFF.

CDR3 in amino acids: CASSIRDTGELFF. CDR3 in DNA: TGTGCCAGCAGTATTAGAGACACCGGGGAGCTGTTTTTT. This chain links TRBV4-2 with TRBJ2-2; D gene uncertain. V was cut by 6 bases and J by 3 bases, with 8 bases left in between. The length of the CDR3 is 13 residues. Germline values: CDR1 LGHNA, CDR2 YNFKEQ.

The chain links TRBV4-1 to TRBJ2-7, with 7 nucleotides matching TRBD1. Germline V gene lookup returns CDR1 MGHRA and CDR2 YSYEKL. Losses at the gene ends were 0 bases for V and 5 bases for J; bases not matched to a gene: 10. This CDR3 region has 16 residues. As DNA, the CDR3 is TGCGCCAGCAGCCAAGATACGGGGACAGTAGGTGACGAGCAGTACTTC. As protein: CASSQDTGTVGDEQYF.

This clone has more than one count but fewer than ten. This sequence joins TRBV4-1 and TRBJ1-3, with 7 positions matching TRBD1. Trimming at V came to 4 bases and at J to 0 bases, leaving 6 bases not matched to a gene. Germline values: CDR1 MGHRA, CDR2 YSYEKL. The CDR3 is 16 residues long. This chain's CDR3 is CASSREGQLSGNTIYF. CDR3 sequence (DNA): TGCGCCAGCAGCCGAGAGGGACAGCTCTCTGGAAACACCATATATTTT.

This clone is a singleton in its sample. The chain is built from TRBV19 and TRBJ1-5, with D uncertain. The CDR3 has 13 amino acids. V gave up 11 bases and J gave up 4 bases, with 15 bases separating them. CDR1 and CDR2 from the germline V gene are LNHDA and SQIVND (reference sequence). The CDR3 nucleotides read TGTGCCTGCTCGGCCAGCGTAAATCAGCCCCAGCATTTT. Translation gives CACSASVNQPQHF.

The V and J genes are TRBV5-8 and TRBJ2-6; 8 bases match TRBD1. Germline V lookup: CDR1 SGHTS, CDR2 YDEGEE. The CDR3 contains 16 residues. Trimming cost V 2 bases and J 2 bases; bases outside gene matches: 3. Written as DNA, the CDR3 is TGTGCCAGCAGCTTCGACAGGGGTGCTGGGGCCAACGTCCTGACTTTC. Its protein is CASSFDRGAGANVLTF.

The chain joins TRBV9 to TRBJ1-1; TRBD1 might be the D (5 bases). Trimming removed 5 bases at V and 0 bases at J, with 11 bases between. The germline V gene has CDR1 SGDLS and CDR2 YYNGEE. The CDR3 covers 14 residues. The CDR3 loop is CASSDSPMNTEAFF. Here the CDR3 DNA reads TGTGCCAGCAGTGACAGTCCTATGAACACTGAAGCTTTCTTT. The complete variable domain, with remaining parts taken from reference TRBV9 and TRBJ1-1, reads DSGVTQTPKHLITATGQRVTLRCSPRSGDLSVYWYQQSLDQGLQFLIQYYNGEERAKGNILERFSAQQFPDLHSELNLSSLELGDSALYFCASSDSPMNTEAFFGQGTRLTVV.

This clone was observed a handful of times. In nucleotides, the CDR3 is TGTGCCAGCTCACCACCGGGCAGGGGGAACACTGAAGCTTTCTTT. Protein product: CASSPPGRGNTEAFF. The chain employs TRBV18 and TRBJ1-1; D perhaps matches TRBD1 (6 bases). The V end lost 0 bases, the J end lost 1 base, and 9 bases lay between the germline ends. Germline-derived CDR1 and CDR2 are KGHSH and LQKENI. This CDR3 spans 15 amino acids.